What follows are 5 T cell receptor beta chains derived from one specimen sequenced in a study of technical replicates of blood from several donors. Sequencing was performed with immunoSEQ multiplex PCR; in TCRdb, only in-frame clones are kept and a portion is missing. The data contain 11,000 to 15,000 clones, approximately 80% of them singletons. Sequencing was done on a sample of PBMCs. The source is a human donor in good health.

V usage is TRBV6-6 and J usage is TRBJ1-1; D might be TRBD1 (6 bases). Germline CDR1 and CDR2: MNHNY and SVGAGI (reference sequence). The CDR3 extends over 14 amino acids. V was shortened by 6 bases and J by 6 bases, with 17 bases between the two germline ends. The CDR3 protein is CASSGSEGVAEAFF. In DNA form, the CDR3 reads TGTGCCAGCAGCGGAAGTGAGGGGGTCGCTGAAGCTTTCTTT.

V gene TRBV19 combines with J gene TRBJ2-3; possible D gene TRBD2, 5 bases. This CDR3 has 14 amino acids. CDR1 LNHDA and CDR2 SQIVND come from the germline V gene (reference sequence). V lost 3 bases, J lost 3 bases, and 10 bases lay in between. The chain's CDR3 is CASSMTGKTDTQYF. The CDR3 bases are TGTGCCAGTAGTATGACGGGGAAGACAGATACGCAGTATTTT.

This clone was seen only once. The CDR3 loop is CAWTPGLEQFF. The DNA of the CDR3 is TGTGCCTGGACACCCGGTCTTGAGCAGTTCTTC. This rearrangement joins TRBV30 to TRBJ2-1, with D hard to call. The germline CDR1 and CDR2 sequences are GTSNPN and SVGIG (reference sequence). This CDR3 has 11 amino acids. V lost 4 bases to trimming and J lost 9 bases, with 10 bases between them.

This clone was seen more than once but under ten times. V and J are TRBV11-1 and TRBJ2-7; D ambiguous. V gave up 5 bases and J gave up 1 base, with 6 bases separating them. Germline V lookup: CDR1 SGHAT, CDR2 FQDESV (reference sequence). The CDR3 has 12 amino acids. CDR3 sequence (DNA): TGTGCCAGCAGCCCCAATTCCTACGAGCAGTACTTC. Protein product: CASSPNSYEQYF.

This rearrangement joins TRBV27 to TRBJ2-7; D unclear. With 0 bases removed from V and 2 bases from J, the gap between germline ends came to 11 bases. Germline V gene sequence: CDR1 MNHEY, CDR2 SMNVEV (reference sequence). The CDR3 is made up of 15 amino acids. CDR3 nucleotides: TGTGCCAGCAGTTTATCGGCAGTTGGTCCCTACGAGCAGTACTTC. This sequence encodes CASSLSAVGPYEQYF.